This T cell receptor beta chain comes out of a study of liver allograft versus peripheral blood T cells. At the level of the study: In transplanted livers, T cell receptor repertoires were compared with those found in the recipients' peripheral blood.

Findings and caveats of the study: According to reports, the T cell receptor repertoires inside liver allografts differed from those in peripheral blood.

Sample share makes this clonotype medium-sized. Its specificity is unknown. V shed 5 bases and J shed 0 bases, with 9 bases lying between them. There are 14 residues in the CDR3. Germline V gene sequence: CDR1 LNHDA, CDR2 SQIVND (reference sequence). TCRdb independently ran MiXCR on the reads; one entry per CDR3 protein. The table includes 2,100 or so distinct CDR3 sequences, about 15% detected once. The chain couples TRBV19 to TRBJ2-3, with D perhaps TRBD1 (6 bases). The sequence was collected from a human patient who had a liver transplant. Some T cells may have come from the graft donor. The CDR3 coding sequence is TGTGCCAGTAGTTGGACAGCTAGCACAGATACGCAGTATTTT. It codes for CASSWTASTDTQYF.